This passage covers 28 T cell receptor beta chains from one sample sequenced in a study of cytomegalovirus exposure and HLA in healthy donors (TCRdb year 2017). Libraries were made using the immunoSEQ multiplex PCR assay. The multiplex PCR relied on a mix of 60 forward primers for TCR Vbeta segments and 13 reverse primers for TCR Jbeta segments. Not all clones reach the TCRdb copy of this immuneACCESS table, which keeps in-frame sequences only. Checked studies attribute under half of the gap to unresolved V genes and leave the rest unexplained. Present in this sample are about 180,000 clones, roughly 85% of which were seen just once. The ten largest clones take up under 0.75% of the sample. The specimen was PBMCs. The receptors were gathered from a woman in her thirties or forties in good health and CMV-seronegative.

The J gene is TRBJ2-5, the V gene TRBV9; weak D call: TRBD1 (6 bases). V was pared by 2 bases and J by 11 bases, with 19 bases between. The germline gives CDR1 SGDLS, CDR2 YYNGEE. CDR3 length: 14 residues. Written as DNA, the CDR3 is TGTGCCAGCAGCGTGGAGGACAGCGATCTGGAGCAGTACTTC. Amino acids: CASSVEDSDLEQYF.

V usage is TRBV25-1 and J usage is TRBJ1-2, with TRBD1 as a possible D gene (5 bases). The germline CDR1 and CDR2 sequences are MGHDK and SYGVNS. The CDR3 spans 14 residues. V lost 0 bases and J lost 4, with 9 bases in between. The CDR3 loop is CASSEYLGAYGYTF. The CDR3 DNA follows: TGTGCCAGCAGTGAATACCTAGGGGCCTATGGCTACACCTTC.

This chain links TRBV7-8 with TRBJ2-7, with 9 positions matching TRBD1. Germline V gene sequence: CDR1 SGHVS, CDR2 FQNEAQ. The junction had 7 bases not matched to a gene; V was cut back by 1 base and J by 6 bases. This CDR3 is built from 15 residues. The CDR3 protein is CASSLGQGVLVEQYF. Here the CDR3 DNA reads TGTGCCAGCAGCTTAGGACAGGGGGTACTTGTCGAGCAGTACTTC.

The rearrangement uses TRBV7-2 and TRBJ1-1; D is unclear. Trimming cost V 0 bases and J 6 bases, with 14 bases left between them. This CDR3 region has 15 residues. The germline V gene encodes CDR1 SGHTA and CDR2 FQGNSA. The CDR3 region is CASSLAPNLGAEAFF. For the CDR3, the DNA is TGTGCCAGCAGCTTAGCACCAAACCTCGGAGCTGAAGCTTTCTTT.

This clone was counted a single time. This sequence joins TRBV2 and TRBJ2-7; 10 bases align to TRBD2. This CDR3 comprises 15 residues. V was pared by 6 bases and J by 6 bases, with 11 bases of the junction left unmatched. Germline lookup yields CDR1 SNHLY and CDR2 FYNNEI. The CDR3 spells CASSGTSVSFPEQYF. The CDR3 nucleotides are TGTGCCAGCAGCGGGACTAGCGTATCGTTCCCCGAGCAGTACTTC. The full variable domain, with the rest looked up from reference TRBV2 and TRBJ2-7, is EPEVTQTPSHQVTQMGQEVILRCVPISNHLYFYWYRQILGQKVEFLVSFYNNEISEKSEIFDDQFSVERPDGSNFTLKIRSTKLEDSAMYFCASSGTSVSFPEQYFGPGTRLTVT.

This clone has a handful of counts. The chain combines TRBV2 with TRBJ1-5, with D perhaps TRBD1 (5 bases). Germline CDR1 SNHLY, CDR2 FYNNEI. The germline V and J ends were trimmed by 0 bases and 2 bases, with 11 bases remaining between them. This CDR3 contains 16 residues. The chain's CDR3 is CASSEAPGRGNQPQHF. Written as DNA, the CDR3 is TGTGCCAGCAGTGAAGCGCCAGGGAGGGGCAATCAGCCCCAGCATTTT.

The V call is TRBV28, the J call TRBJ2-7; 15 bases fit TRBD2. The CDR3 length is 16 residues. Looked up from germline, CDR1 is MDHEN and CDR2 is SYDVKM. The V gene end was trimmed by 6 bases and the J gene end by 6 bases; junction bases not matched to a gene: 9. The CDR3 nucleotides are TGTGCCAGCAGAGGACTAGCGGGAGGGCCTTGGGGCGAGCAGTACTTC. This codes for CASRGLAGGPWGEQYF.

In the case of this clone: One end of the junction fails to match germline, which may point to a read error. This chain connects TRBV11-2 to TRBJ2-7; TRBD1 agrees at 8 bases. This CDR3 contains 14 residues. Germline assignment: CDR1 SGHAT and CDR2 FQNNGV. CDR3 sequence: CAGSTLTGDYEQYF. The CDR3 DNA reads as TGTGCCGGCAGCACACTGACAGGGGATTACGAGCAGTACTTC.

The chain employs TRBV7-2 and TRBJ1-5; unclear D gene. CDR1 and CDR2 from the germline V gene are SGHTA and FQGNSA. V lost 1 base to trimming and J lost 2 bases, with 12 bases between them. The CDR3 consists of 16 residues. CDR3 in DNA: TGTGCCAGCAGCTTAGGGGGAGGGCGGGGCAATCAGCCCCAGCATTTT. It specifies CASSLGGGRGNQPQHF.

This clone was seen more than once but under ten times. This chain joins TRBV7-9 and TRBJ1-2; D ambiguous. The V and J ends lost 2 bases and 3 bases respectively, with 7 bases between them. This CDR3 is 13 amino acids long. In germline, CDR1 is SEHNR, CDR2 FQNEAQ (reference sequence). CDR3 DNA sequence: TGTGCCAGCAGCTTAAATTCAGACTATGGCTACACCTTC. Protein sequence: CASSLNSDYGYTF.

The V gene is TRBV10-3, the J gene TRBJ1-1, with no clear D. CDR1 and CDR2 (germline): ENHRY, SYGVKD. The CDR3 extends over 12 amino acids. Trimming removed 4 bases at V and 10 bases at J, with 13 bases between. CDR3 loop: CAISAGQEVAFF. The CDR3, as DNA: TGTGCCATCAGTGCCGGGCAGGAGGTAGCTTTCTTT.

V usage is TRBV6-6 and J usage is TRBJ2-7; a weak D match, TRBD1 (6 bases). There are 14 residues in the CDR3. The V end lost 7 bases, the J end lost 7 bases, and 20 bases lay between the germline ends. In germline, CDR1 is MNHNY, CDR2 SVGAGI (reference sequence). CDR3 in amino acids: CASTIGGPLREQYF. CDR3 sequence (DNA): TGTGCCAGCACCATAGGGGGACCCCTGCGGGAGCAGTACTTC.

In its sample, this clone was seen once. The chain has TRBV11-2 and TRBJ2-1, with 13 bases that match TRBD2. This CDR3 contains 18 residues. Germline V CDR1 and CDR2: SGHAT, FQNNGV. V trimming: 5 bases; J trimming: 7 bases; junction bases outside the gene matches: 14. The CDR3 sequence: CASSLGLAGSAVENEQFF. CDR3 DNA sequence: TGTGCCAGCAGCCTGGGACTAGCGGGATCCGCTGTTGAGAATGAGCAGTTCTTC.

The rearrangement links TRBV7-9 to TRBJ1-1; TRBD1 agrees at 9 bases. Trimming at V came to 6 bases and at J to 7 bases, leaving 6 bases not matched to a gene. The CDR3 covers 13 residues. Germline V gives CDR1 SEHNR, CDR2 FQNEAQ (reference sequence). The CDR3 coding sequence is TGTGCCAGCAGGCGGACAGGGGCCGATGAAGCTTTCTTT. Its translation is CASRRTGADEAFF.

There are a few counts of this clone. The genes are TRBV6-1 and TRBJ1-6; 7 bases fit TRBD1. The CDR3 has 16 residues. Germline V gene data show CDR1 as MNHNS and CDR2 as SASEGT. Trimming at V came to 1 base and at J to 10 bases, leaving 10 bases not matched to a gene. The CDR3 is CASSEDGQAPRSPLHF. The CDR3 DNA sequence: TGTGCCAGCAGTGAAGACGGACAGGCCCCGCGATCACCCCTCCACTTT.

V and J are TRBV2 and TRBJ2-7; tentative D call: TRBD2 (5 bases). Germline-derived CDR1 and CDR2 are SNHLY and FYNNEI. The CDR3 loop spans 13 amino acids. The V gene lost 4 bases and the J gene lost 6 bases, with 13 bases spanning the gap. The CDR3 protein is CASSAEGRREQYF. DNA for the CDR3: TGTGCCAGCAGTGCTGAGGGCAGGCGCGAGCAGTACTTC.

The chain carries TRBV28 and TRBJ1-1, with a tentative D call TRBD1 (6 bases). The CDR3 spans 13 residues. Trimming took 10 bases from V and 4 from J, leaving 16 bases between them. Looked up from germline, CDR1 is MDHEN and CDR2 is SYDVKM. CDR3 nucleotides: TGTGCCATAGGGGGGCGGGGGATCACTGAAGCTTTCTTT. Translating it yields CAIGGRGITEAFF.

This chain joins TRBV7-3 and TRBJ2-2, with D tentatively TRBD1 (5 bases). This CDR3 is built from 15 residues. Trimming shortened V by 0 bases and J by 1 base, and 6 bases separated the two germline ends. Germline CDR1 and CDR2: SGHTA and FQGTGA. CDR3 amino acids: CASSLTRENTGELFF. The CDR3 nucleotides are TGTGCCAGCAGCTTAACCAGGGAGAACACCGGGGAGCTGTTTTTT.

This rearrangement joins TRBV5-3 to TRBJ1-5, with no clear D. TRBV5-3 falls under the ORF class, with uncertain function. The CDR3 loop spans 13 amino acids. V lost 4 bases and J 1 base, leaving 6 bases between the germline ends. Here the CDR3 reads CARSPQSNQPQHF. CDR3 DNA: TGTGCCAGAAGCCCCCAAAGCAATCAGCCCCAGCATTTT.

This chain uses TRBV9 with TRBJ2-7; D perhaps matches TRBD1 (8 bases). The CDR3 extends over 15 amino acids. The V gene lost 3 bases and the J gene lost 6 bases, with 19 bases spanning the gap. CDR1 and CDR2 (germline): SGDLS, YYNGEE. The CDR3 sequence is CASSATGLGQGEQYF. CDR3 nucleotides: TGTGCCAGCAGCGCGACCGGACTAGGACAGGGCGAGCAGTACTTC. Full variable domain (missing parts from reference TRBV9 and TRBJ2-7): DSGVTQTPKHLITATGQRVTLRCSPRSGDLSVYWYQQSLDQGLQFLIQYYNGEERAKGNILERFSAQQFPDLHSELNLSSLELGDSALYFCASSATGLGQGEQYFGPGTRLTVT.

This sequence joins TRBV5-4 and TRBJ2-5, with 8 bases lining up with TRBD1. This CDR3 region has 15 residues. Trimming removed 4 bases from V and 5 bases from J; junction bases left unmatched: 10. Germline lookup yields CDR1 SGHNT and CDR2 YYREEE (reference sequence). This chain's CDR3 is CASSRGQGQRETQYF. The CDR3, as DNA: TGTGCCAGCAGCCGTGGACAGGGTCAAAGGGAGACCCAGTACTTC.

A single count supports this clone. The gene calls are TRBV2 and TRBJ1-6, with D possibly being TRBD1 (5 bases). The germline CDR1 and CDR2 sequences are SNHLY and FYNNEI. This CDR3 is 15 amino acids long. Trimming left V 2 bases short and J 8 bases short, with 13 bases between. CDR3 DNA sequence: TGTGCCAGCAGTGAACAGGGTTTGGCGGATTCACCCCTCCACTTT. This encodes CASSEQGLADSPLHF.

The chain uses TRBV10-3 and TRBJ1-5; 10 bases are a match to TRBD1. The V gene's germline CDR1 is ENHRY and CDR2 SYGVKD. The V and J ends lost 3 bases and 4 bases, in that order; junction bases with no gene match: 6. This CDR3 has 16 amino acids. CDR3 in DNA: TGTGCCATCAGTGAAGGGGAGGACAGGGGGAATCAGCCCCAGCATTTT. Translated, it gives CAISEGEDRGNQPQHF.

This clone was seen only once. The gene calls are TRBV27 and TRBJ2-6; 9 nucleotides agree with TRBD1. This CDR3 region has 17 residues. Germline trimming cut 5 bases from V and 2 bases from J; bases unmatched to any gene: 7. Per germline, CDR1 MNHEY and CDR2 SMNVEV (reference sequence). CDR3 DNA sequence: TGTGCCAGCAGTAAGGACAGGGGTTTGGCTGGGGCCAACGTCCTGACTTTC. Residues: CASSKDRGLAGANVLTF.

CDR3 in amino acids: CASSFIGAVGGGELFF. The CDR3 bases are TGTGCCAGCAGCTTTATAGGGGCCGTCGGGGGCGGGGAGCTGTTTTTT. The chain links TRBV27 to TRBJ2-2, with a weak D call TRBD2 (6 bases). Germline V gives CDR1 MNHEY, CDR2 SMNVEV (reference sequence). The length of the CDR3 is 16 residues. V shed 6 bases and J shed 7 bases, with 21 bases lying between them.

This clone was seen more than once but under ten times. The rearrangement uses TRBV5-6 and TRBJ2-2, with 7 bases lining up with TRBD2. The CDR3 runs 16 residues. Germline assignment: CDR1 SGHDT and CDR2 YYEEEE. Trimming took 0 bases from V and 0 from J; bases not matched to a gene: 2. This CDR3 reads CASSLGAGANTGELFF. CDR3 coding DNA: TGTGCCAGCAGCTTGGGGGCGGGAGCGAACACCGGGGAGCTGTTTTTT.

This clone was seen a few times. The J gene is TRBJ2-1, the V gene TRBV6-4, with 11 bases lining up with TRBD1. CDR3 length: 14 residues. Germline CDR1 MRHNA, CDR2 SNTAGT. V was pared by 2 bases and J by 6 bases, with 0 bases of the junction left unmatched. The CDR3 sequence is CASSDGTGGNEQFF. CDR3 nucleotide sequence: TGTGCCAGCAGTGACGGGACAGGGGGCAATGAGCAGTTCTTC.

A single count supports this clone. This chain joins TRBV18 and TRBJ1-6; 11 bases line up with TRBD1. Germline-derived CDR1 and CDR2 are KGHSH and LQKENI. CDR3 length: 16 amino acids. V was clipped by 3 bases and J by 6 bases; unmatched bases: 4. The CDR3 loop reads CASSPEGQGANSPLHF. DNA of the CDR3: TGTGCCAGCTCACCGGAAGGACAGGGGGCTAATTCACCCCTCCACTTT.